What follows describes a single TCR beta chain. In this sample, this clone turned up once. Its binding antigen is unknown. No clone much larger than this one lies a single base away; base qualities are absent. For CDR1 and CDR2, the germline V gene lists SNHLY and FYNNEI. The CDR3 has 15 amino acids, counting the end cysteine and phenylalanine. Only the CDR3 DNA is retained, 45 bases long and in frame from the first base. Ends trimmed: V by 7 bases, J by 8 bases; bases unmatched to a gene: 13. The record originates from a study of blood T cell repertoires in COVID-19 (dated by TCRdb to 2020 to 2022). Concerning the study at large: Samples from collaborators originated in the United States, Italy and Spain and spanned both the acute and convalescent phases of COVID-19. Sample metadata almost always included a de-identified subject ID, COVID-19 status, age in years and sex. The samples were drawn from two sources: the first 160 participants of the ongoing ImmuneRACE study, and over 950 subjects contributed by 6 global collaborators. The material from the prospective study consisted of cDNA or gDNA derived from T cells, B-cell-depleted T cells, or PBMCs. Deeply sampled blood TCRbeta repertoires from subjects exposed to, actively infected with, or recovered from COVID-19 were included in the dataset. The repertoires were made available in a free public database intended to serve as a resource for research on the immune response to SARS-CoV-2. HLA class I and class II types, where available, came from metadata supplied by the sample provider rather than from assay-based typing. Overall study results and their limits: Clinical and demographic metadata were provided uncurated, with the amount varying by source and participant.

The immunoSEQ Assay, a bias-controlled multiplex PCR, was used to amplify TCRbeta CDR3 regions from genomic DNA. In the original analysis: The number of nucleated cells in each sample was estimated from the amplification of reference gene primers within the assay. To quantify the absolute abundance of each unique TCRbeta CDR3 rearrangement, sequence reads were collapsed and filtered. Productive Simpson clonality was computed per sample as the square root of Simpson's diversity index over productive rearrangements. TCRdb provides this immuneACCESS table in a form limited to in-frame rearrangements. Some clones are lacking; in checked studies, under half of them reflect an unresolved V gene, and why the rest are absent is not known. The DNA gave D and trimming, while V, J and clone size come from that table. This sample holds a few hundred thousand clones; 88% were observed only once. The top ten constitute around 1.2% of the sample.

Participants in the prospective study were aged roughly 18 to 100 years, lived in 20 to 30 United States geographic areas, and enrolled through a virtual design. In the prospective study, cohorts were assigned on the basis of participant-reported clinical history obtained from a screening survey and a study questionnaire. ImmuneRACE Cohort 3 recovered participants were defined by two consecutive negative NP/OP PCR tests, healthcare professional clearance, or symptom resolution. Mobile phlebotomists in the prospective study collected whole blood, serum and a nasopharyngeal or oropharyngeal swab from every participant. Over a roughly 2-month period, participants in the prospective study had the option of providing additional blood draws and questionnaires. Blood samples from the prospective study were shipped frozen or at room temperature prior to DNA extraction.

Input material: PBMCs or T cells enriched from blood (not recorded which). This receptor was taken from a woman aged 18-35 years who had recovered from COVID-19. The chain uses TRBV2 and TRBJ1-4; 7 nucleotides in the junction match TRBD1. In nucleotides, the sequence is TGTGCCAGCACGGGACAGCAGGTTTCGGGGGAAAAACTGTTTTTT. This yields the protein CASTGQQVSGEKLFF.